This record covers a single T cell receptor beta chain. The data were obtained in a study of shared clonotypes between healthy human individuals. Overall study: The study drew on two women and a few men aged 18 to 49 as donors.

Trimming left V 6 bases short and J 8 bases short, with 25 bases between. The CDR3 length is 17 residues. The V gene's germline CDR1 is SGHVS and CDR2 FNYEAQ. Generated by immunoSEQ multiplex PCR, the TCRdb table keeps only in-frame clones and is missing some. Among some 2,500,000 clones listed, about 90% were seen once. The chain joins TRBV7-6 to TRBJ1-4; possible D gene TRBD1, 5 bases. The TCR originated in a man between 18 and 29 years old in good health. Some clones in this sample may be carry-over from other donors' samples. Sequencing input: naive CD4+ T cells from PBMCs. The sample's subset: CD45RA+ positively selected. DNA of the CDR3: TGTGCCAGCAGATCTTTTCAACCCGGGACGGAGGGGGAAAAACTGTTTTTT. This gives the protein CASRSFQPGTEGEKLFF.